This T cell receptor (beta chain) was identified during a study of blood T cell repertoires in COVID-19 (dated by TCRdb to between 2020 and 2021). Background on the whole study: Samples from collaborators originated in the United States, Italy and Spain and spanned both the acute and convalescent phases of COVID-19. The prospective study material was composed of cDNA or gDNA derived from T cells, B-cell-depleted T cells, or PBMCs. Subjects who had been exposed to COVID-19, were actively infected with it, or had recovered from it provided the deeply sampled blood TCRbeta repertoires that made up the dataset. The repertoires were made available in a free public database intended to serve as a resource for research on the immune response to SARS-CoV-2. Samples came from the ongoing ImmuneRACE study (first 160 participants) plus 1,254 subjects from 6 global collaborators. Nearly every sample came with metadata listing a de-identified subject ID, COVID-19 status, age in years and sex. Where HLA class I and class II types were available, the types were taken from metadata supplied by the sample provider, not from assay-based typing. Study-wide findings and limitations: The quantity of clinical and demographic metadata differed by source and by participant and was supplied without curation.

Here V drops 1 base and J drops 1 base, and the junction holds 2 bases not matched to any gene. Reading the germline V gene gives CDR1 MNHEY and CDR2 SVGAGI. From the cysteine up to the phenylalanine, the CDR3 has a length of 15 residues. Of the read, only the CDR3 DNA is kept; its 45 bases are in frame from base 1. The collaborating institutions used their own protocols to collect whole blood in K2EDTA tubes. Collaborator samples were shipped for TCRbeta analysis as frozen whole blood, isolated PBMCs, or DNA extracted from either sample type. TCRbeta CDR3 regions were amplified from genomic DNA using the immunoSEQ Assay, a bias-controlled multiplex PCR. Turning to the authors' computational methods: The number of nucleated cells in each sample was estimated by amplification of reference gene primers within the assay. Sequence reads were collapsed and filtered to measure the absolute abundance of every unique TCRbeta CDR3 rearrangement. For each sample, productive Simpson clonality was calculated as the square root of Simpson's diversity index over productive rearrangements. Drawn from immuneACCESS, this table holds only the in-frame rearrangements with V and J called that TCRdb kept. Clones are partly lost; checked studies trace under half to an unresolved V gene and leave the rest unexplained. V and J calls and clone size follow that table, whereas D and trimming were derived from the DNA. In this sample the table shows 100,000 to 150,000 clones, 78% of which occur a single time. The top ten clonotypes cover about 2.3% of the sample.

Concerning this clone itself: Its antigen specificity is not known. No quality values exist for individual bases; no much larger clone is one base distant.

Source material: peripheral blood. The receptor was isolated from a man between 65 and 85 years old with acute or convalescent COVID-19. Here the chain combines TRBV6-5 and TRBJ1-1; the junction holds 8 bases that match TRBD1. The CDR3 reads as follows: CASSYFGQGNTEAFF. The nucleotide sequence is given as TGTGCCAGCAGTTACTTCGGACAGGGGAACACTGAAGCTTTCTTT.